The present T cell receptor (beta chain) was sequenced within a study of T cell changes during pregnancy in multiple sclerosis. Libraries were prepared by immunoSEQ multiplex PCR; TCRdb keeps only in-frame clonotypes and omits some of them. The sample lists about 69,000 clones; roughly 92% were seen once. V lost 5 bases, J lost 9 bases, and 4 bases stayed unmatched. The CDR3 is 14 residues long. Germline V CDR1 and CDR2: LNHDA, SQIVND (reference sequence). This chain links TRBV19 with TRBJ2-1; 13 bases agree with TRBD2. This receptor was identified in a female donor in good health, enrolled as a control in a pregnancy study. The sequencing used peripheral blood, collected in the third trimester of pregnancy. CDR3 sequence (DNA): TGTGCCAGTAGTCACGGACTAGCGGGAGTTGAGCAGTTCTTC. Translating gives CASSHGLAGVEQFF.